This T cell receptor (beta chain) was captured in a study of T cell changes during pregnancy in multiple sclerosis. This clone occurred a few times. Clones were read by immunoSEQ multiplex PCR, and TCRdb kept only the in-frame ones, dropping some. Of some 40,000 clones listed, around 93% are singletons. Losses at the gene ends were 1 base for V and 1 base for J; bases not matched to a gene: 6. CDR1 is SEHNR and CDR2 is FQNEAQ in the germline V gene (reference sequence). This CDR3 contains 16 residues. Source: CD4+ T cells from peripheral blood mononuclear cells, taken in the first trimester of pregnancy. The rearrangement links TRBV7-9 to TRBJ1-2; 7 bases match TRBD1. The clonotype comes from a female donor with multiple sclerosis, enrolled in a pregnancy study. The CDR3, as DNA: TGTGCCAGCAGCTTAGTGGGACAGATACTTAACTATGGCTACACCTTC. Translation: CASSLVGQILNYGYTF.